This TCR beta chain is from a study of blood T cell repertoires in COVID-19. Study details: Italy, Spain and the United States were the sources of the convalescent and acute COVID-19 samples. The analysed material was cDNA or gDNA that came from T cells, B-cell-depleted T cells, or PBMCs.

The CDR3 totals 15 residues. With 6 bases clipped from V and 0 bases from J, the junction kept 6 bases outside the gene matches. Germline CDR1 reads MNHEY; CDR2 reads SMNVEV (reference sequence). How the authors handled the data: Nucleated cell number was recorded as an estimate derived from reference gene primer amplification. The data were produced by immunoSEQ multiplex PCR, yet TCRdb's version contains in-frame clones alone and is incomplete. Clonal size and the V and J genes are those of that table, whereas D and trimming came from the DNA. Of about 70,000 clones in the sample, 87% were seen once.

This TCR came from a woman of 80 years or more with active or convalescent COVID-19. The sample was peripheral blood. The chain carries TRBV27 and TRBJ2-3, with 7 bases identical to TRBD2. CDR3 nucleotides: TGTGCCAGCAGGCAAGCGGGGAGGAGCACAGATACGCAGTATTTT. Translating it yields CASRQAGRSTDTQYF.